This T cell receptor beta chain was documented in a study of Ad26.COV2.S vaccination and SARS-CoV-2 variants. Treatment here: about 20 received Ad26.COV2.S at low or high dose, single or two shots; about 5 received placebo; per-sample allocation not given. The samples were gathered on day 63 after the first injection of vaccine or placebo. Produced via immunoSEQ multiplex PCR; TCRdb's table is partial and in-frame only. The table includes about 440,000 clones, 80% to 95% detected once. This CDR3 has 17 residues. The ends were cut back, 3 bases at V and 0 bases at J, with 12 bases in the middle. Germline-derived CDR1 and CDR2 are LGHNA and YNFKEQ.

Sequenced here: peripheral blood, sampled in a trial of Ad26.COV2.S vaccine versus placebo. This receptor was taken from a person aged 18-60 years who received the Ad26.COV2.S COVID-19 vaccine or a placebo. This chain uses TRBV4-2 with TRBJ2-6; D possibly corresponds to TRBD1 (5 bases). CDR3 protein: CASSHMKDSSGANVLTF. The CDR3 coding sequence is TGTGCCAGCAGCCATATGAAAGACAGCTCTGGGGCCAACGTCCTGACTTTC.